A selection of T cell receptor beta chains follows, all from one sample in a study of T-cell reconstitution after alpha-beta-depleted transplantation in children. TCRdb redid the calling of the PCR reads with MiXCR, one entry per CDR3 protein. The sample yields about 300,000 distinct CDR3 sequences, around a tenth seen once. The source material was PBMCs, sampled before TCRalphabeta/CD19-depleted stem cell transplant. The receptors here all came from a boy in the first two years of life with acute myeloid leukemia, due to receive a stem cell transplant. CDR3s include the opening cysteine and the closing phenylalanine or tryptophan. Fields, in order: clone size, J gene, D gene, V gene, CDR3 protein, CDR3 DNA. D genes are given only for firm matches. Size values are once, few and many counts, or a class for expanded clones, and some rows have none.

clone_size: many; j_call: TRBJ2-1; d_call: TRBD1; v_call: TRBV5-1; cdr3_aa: CASSLLSDRFNNEQFF; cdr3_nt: TGCGCCAGCAGCTTGCTCTCGGACAGGTTCAACAATGAGCAGTTCTTC
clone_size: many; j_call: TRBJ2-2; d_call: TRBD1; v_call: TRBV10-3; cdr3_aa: CAIRTGGNTGELFF; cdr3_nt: TGTGCCATCAGGACAGGGGGCAACACCGGGGAGCTGTTTTTT
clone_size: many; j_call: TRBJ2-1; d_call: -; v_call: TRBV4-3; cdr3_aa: CASSQESRWSYNEQFF; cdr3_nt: TGCGCCAGCAGCCAAGAAAGTCGTTGGTCCTACAATGAGCAGTTCTTC
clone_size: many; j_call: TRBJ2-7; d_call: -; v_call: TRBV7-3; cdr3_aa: CASSFGPGQGYEQYF; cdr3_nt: TGTGCCAGCAGCTTTGGACCGGGCCAAGGCTACGAGCAGTACTTC
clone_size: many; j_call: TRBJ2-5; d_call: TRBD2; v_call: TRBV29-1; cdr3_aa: CSVESGSGGETQYF; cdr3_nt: TGCAGCGTAGAGAGCGGAAGCGGGGGAGAGACCCAGTACTTC
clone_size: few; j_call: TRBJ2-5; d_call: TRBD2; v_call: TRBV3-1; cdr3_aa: CASSQEWPTSGGLQETQYF; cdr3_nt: TGTGCCAGCAGCCAAGAATGGCCTACTAGCGGGGGACTCCAAGAGACCCAGTACTTC
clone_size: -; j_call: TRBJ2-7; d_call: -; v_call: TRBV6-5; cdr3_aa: CASSYSRTAYEQYF; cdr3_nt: TGTGCCAGCAGTTACTCCCGGACAGCCTACGAGCAGTACTTC
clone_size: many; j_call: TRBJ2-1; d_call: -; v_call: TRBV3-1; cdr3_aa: CASSRRINEQFF; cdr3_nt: TGTGCCAGCAGCCGTAGGATCAATGAGCAGTTCTTC
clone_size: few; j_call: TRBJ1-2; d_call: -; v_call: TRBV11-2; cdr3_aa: CASSLDGAAAYGYTF; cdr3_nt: TGTGCCAGCAGCTTAGATGGCGCGGCTGCCTATGGCTACACCTTC
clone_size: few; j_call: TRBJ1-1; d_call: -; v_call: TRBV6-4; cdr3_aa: CASSAPGHTEAFF; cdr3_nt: TGTGCCAGCAGTGCCCCTGGGCACACTGAAGCTTTCTTT
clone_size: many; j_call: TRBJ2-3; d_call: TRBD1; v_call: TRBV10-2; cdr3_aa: CASRAGQGTHTQYF; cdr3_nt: TGCGCCAGCAGGGCCGGACAGGGGACCCATACGCAGTATTTT
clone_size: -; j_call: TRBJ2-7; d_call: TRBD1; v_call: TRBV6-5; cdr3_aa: CASSYSTGTGHYEQYF; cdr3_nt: TGTGCCAGCAGTTACTCCACCGGGACAGGGCACTACGAGCAGTACTTC
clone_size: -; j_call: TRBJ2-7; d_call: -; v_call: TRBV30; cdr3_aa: CAWTAVGYEQYF; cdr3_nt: TGTGCCTGGACGGCGGTCGGTTACGAGCAGTACTTC
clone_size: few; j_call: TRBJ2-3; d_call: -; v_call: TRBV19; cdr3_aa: CASSIGTGPSTDTQYF; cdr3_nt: TGTGCCAGTAGTATTGGGACGGGCCCTAGCACAGATACGCAGTATTTT
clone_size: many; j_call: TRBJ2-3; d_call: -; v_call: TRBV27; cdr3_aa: CASTLGAGDTQYF; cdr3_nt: TGTGCCAGCACCCTTGGGGCAGGGGATACGCAGTATTTT
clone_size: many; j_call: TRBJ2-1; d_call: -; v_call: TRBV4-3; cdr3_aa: CAISQEKGMAVYNEQFF; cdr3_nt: TGCGCCATCAGCCAAGAAAAGGGAATGGCCGTATACAATGAGCAGTTCTTC
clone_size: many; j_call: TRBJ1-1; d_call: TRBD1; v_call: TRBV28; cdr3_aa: CASSTGTGTEAFF; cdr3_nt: TGTGCCAGCAGTACCGGGACAGGTACTGAAGCTTTCTTT
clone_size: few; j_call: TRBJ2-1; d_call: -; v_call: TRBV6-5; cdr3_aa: CASSYKSLQNEQFF; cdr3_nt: TGTGCCAGCAGTTACAAAAGTCTACAGAATGAGCAGTTCTTC
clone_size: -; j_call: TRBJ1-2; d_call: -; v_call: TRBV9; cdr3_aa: CASSVGWDNYGYTF; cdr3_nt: TGTGCCAGCAGCGTGGGGTGGGACAACTATGGCTACACCTTC
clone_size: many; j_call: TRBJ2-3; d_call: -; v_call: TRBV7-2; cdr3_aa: CASSLVQGPDTQYF; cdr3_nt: TGTGCCAGCAGCTTGGTCCAGGGTCCAGATACGCAGTATTTT
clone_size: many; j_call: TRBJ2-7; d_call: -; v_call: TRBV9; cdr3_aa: CASSVEPRDYEQYF; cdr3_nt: TGTGCCAGCAGCGTAGAACCCCGGGATTACGAGCAGTACTTC
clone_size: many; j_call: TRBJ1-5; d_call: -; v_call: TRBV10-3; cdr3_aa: CAISDGGNQPQHF; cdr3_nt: TGTGCCATCAGTGACGGGGGGAATCAGCCCCAGCATTTT
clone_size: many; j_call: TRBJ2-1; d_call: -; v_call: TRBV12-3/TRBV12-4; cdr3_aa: CASSRPGPINEQFF; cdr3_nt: TGTGCCAGCAGTCGGCCGGGACCTATCAATGAGCAGTTCTTC
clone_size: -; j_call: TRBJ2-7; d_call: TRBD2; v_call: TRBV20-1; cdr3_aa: CSAWTSGAAYEQYF; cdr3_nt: TGCAGTGCTTGGACTAGCGGGGCGGCCTACGAGCAGTACTTC
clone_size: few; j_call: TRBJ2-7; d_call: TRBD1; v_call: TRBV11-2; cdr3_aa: CASSLRDRTYEQYF; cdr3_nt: TGTGCCAGCAGCTTAAGGGACAGAACCTACGAGCAGTACTTC
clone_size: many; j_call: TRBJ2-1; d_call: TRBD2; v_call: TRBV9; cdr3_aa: CASSVDLAGVQSSYNEQFF; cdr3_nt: TGTGCCAGCAGCGTAGACCTAGCGGGGGTCCAAAGCTCCTACAATGAGCAGTTCTTC
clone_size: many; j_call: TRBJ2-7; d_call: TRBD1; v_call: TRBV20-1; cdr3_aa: CSARDLRTGIAYEQYF; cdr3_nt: TGCAGTGCTAGAGATCTCCGGACAGGGATCGCCTACGAGCAGTACTTC
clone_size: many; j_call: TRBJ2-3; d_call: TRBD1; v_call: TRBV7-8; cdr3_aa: CASSLVDRGRTDTQYF; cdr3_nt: TGTGCCAGCAGCTTAGTTGACAGGGGGCGCACAGATACGCAGTATTTT
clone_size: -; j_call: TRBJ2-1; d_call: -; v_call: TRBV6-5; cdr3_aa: CASSYRYGWRARNEQFF; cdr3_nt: TGTGCCAGCAGTTACCGTTATGGGTGGAGGGCGCGAAATGAGCAGTTCTTC
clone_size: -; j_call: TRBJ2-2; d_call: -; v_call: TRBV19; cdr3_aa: CASSIRRSTGELFF; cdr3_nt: TGTGCCAGTAGTATTCGGCGGTCCACCGGGGAGCTGTTTTTT
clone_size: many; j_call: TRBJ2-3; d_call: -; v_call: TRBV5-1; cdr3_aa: CASSLDQGSDTQYF; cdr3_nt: TGCGCCAGCAGCTTGGATCAGGGTTCAGATACGCAGTATTTT
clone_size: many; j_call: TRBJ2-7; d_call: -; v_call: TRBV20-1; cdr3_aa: CSAREDVNYYEQYF; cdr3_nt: TGCAGTGCTAGGGAGGACGTCAATTACTACGAGCAGTACTTC
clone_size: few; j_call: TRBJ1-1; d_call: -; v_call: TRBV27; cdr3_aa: CASSSYRSMNTEAFF; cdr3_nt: TGTGCCAGCAGTTCGTACAGGAGTATGAACACTGAAGCTTTCTTT
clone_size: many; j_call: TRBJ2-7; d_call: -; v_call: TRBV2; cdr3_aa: CASRGVADPYEQYF; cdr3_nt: TGTGCCAGCAGAGGAGTAGCGGACCCCTACGAGCAGTACTTC
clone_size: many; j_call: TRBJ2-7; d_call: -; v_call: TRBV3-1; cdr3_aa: CASSQVGKGYEQYF; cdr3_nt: TGTGCCAGCAGCCAAGTCGGGAAAGGCTACGAGCAGTACTTC
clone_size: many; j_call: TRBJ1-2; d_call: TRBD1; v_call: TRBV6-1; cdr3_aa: CASSEGDSIIYGYTF; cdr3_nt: TGTGCCAGCAGTGAGGGGGACAGCATAATCTATGGCTACACCTTC
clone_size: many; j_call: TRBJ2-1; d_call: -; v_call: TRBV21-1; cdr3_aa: CASNHGEQFF; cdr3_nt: TGTGCCAGCAACCATGGTGAGCAGTTCTTC
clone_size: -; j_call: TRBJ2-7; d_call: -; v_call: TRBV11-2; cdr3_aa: CASSLVCGEYF; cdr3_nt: TGTGCCAGCAGCTTAGTTTGCGGGGAGTACTTC
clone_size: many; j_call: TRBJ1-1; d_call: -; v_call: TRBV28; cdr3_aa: CASSLGESGTEAFF; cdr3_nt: TGTGCCAGCAGTTTGGGGGAGAGTGGCACTGAAGCTTTCTTT
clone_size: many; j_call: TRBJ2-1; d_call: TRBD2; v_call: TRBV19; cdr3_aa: CASRNLWEGNNEQFF; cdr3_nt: TGTGCCAGTCGTAACTTGTGGGAGGGAAACAATGAGCAGTTCTTC
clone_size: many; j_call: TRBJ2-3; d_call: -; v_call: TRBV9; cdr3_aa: CASSVVGMDTQYF; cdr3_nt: TGTGCCAGCAGCGTAGTCGGAATGGATACGCAGTATTTT
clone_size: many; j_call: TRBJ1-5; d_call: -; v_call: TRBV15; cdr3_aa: CATSRGPTVDLRSNQPQHF; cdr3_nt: TGTGCCACCAGCAGAGGGCCGACGGTAGACTTGCGGAGCAATCAGCCCCAGCATTTT
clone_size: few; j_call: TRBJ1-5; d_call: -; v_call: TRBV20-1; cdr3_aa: CSARRTDYSNQPQHF; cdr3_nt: TGCAGTGCTAGGAGGACGGATTATAGCAATCAGCCCCAGCATTTT
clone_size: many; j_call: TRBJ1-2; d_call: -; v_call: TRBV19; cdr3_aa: CASSTGRINYGYTF; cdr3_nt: TGTGCCAGTAGTACGGGACGGATAAACTATGGCTACACCTTC
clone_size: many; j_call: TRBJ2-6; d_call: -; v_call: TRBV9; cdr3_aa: CASSVTSGANVLTF; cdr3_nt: TGTGCCAGCAGCGTAACCTCTGGGGCCAACGTCCTGACTTTC
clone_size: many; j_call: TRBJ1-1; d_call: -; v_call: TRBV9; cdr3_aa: CASSPAPDRFYSYMNTEAFF; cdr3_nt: TGTGCCAGCAGCCCAGCCCCCGACAGGTTTTATAGTTACATGAACACTGAAGCTTTCTTT
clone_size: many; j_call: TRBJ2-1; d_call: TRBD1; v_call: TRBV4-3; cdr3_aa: CASSQSGTVSYNEQFF; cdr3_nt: TGCGCCAGCAGCCAGTCCGGGACAGTCTCCTACAATGAGCAGTTCTTC
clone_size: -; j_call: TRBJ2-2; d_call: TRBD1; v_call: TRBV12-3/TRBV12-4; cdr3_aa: CASCYTAGTGSGTGELFF; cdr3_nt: TGTGCCAGCTGTTATACCGCCGGGACAGGGTCGGGCACCGGGGAGCTGTTTTTT
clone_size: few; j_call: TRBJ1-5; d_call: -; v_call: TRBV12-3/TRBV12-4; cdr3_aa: CASSPRGYNQPQHF; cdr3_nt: TGTGCCAGCAGTCCGAGGGGCTACAATCAGCCCCAGCATTTT
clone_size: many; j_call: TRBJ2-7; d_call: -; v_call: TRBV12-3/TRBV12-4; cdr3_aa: CASSPSRSIYEQYF; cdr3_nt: TGTGCCAGCAGTCCCAGTAGATCAATCTACGAGCAGTACTTC
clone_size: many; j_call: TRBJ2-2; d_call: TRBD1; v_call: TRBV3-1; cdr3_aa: CASSQPRQGGRTGELFF; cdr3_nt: TGTGCCAGCAGCCAACCTCGACAGGGTGGTCGCACCGGGGAGCTGTTTTTT
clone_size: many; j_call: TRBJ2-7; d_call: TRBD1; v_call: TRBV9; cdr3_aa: CASSGDSLYEQYF; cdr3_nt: TGTGCCAGCAGCGGGGACAGCCTCTACGAGCAGTACTTC
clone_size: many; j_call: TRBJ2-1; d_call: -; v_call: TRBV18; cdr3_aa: CASSVGRYNEQFF; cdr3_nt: TGTGCCAGCTCGGTGGGTCGCTACAATGAGCAGTTCTTC